This entry is about one T cell receptor (beta chain). Its antigen is not identified. This specimen comes from a study of T cells in narcolepsy. The wider study: Patients with NT1 or NT2 and healthy control donors were enrolled.

Whole-study results and caveats: Some memory CD4+ repertoires had no autoreactive clone sequences. Autoreactive clonotypes reportedly recurred in blood of same and different patients, not controls. Comparing one patient's CSF and blood CD4+ clonotypes highlighted HCRT- and TRIB2-specific autoreactive clonotypes.

Germline CDR1 and CDR2: SGHTA and FQGNSA. The CDR3 is made up of 14 amino acids. V was pared by 5 bases and J by 12 bases, with 13 bases of the junction left unmatched. Assay: immunoSEQ multiplex PCR; the TCRdb copy retains only in-frame clones and omits some. The repertoire holds tens of thousands of clones, with roughly 86% as singletons. V is TRBV7-2 and J is TRBJ2-1, with TRBD2 matching over 7 bases. The receptor's source is a human donor in good health. Sample: memory (CD45RA-) CD4+ T cells from blood. This CDR3 is CASSPRTGEGRQFF. The CDR3 DNA sequence: TGTGCCAGCAGCCCCCGAACGGGGGAGGGCAGGCAGTTCTTC.